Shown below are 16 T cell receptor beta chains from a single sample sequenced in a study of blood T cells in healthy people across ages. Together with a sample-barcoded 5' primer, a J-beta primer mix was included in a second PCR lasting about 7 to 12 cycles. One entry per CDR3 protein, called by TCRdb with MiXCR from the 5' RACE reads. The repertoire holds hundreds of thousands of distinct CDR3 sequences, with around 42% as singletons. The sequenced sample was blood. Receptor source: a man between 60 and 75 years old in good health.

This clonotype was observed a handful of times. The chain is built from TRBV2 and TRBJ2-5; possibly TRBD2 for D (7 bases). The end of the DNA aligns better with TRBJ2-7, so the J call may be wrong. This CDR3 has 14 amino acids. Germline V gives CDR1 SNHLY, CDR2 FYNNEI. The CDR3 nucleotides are TGTGCCAGCAGCGGGACGGGGGGCCAAAACGAGCAGTACTTC. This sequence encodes CASSGTGGQNEQYF.

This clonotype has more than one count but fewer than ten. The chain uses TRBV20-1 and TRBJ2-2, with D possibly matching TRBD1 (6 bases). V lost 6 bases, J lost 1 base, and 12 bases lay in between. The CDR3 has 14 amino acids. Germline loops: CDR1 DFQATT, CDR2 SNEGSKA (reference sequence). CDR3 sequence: CSAIGQLNTGELFF. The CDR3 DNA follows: TGCAGTGCCATCGGACAGCTGAACACCGGGGAGCTGTTTTTT.

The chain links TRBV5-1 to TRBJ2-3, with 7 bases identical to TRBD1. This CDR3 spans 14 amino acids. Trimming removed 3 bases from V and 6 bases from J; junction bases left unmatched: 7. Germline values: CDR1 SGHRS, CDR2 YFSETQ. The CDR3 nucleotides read TGCGCCAGCAGCTGGACCACAGGGGAGGATACGCAGTATTTT. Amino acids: CASSWTTGEDTQYF. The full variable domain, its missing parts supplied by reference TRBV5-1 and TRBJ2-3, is KAGVTQTPRYLIKTRGQQVTLSCSPISGHRSVSWYQQTPGQGLQFLFEYFSETQRNKGNFPGRFSGRQFSNSRSEMNVSTLELGDSALYLCASSWTTGEDTQYFGPGTRLTVL.

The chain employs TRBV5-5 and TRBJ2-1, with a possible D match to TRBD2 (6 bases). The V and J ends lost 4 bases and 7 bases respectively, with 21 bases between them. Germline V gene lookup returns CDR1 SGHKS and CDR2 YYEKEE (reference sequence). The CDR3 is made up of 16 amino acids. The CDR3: CASSPRGRPEGNEQFF. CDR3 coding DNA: TGTGCCAGCAGCCCTCGGGGGAGGCCCGAGGGTAATGAGCAGTTCTTC.

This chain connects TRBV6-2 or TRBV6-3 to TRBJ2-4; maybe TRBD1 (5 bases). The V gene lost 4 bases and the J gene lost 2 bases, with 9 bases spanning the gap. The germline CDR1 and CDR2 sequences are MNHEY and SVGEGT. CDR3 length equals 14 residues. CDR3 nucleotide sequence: TGTGCCAGCAGTTCAGGGTTTTCCAAAAACATTCAGTACTTC. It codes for CASSSGFSKNIQYF.

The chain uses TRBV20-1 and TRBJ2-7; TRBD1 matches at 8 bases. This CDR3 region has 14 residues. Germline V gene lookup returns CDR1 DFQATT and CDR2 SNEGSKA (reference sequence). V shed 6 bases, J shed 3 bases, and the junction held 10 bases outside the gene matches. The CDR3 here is CSARDRLINYEQYF. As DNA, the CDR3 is TGCAGTGCCCGGGACAGGCTAATTAACTACGAGCAGTACTTC.

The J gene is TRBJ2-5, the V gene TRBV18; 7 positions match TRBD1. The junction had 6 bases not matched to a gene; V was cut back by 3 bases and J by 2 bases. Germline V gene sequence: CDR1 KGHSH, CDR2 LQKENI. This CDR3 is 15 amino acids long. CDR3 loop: CASSPWTGNQETQYF. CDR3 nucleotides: TGTGCCAGCTCACCTTGGACAGGAAATCAAGAGACCCAGTACTTC.

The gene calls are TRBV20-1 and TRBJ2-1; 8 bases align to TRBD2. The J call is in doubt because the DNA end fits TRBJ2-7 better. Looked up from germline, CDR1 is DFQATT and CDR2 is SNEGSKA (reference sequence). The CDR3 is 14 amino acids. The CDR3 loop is CSAPSGGSYNEQYF. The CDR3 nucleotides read TGCAGTGCTCCAAGCGGGGGCTCCTACAATGAGCAGTACTTC.

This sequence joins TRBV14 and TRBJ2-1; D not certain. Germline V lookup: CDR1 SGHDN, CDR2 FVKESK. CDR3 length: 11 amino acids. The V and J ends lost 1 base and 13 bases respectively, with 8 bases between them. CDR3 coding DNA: TGTGCCAGCAGCCAAGCCGGGCTCCAGTTCTTC. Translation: CASSQAGLQFF.

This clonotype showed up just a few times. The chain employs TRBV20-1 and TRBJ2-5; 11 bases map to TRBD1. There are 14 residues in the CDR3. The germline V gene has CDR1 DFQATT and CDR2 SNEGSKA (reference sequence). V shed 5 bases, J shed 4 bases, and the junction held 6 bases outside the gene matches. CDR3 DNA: TGCAGTGCTGGACAGGGGGCTACGGGAGAGACCCAGTACTTC. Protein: CSAGQGATGETQYF.

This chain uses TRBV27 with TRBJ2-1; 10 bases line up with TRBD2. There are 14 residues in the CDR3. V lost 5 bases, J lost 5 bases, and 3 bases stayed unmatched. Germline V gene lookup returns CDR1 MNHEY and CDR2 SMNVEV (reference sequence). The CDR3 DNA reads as TGTGCCAGCAGTGCCCTAGCGGGGGACAATGAGCAGTTCTTC. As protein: CASSALAGDNEQFF.

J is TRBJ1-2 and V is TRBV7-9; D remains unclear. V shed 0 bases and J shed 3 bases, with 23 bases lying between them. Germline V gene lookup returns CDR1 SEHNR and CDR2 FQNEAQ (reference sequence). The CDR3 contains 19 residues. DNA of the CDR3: TGTGCCAGCAGCTTAGCGTTCCCCCCGAAGAAGGCTGGAGACTATGGCTACACCTTC. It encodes CASSLAFPPKKAGDYGYTF.

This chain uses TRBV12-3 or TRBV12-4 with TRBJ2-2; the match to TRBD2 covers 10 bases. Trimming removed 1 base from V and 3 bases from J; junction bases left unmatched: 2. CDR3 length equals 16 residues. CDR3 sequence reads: CASSLGGLADTGELFF. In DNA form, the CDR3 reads TGTGCCAGCAGTTTAGGAGGACTAGCGGACACCGGGGAGCTGTTTTTT.

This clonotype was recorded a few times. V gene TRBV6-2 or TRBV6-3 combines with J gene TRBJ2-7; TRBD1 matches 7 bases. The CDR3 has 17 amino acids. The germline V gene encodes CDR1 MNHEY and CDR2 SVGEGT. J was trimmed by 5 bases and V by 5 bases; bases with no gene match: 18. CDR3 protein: CASSNRGQSLIRNEQYF. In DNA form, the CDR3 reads TGTGCCAGCAGTAATCGGGGACAGTCATTAATCCGAAACGAGCAGTACTTC.

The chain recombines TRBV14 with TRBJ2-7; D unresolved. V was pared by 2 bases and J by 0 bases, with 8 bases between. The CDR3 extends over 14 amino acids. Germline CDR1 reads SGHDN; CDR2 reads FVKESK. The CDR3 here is CASSQYGSSYEQYF. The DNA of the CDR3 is TGTGCCAGCAGCCAATACGGCAGCTCCTACGAGCAGTACTTC.

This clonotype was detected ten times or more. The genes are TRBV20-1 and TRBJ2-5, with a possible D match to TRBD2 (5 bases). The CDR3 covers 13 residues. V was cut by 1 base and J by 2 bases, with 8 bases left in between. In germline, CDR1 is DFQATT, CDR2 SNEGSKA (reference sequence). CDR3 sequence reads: CSARVSGQETQYF. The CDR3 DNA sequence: TGCAGTGCTAGAGTTTCGGGACAAGAGACCCAGTACTTC.